A single sample is the source of the 21 T cell receptor beta chains below, sequenced in a study of blood T cell repertoires in COVID-19. The assay was immunoSEQ multiplex PCR, and TCRdb's table has in-frame clones only and misses some. The top ten clones hold over 1.3% of a sample with 200,000 to 250,000 clones, approximately 86% of them seen once. Sequencing was carried out using peripheral blood. The receptors were sampled from a man aged 80 or over with acute or convalescent COVID-19.

The chain uses TRBV19 and TRBJ2-3, with 9 bases fitting TRBD1. Germline-derived CDR1 and CDR2 are LNHDA and SQIVND (reference sequence). The CDR3 has 16 residues. With V trimmed by 3 bases and J by 3 bases, 7 bases remained unmatched. CDR3 DNA sequence: TGTGCCAGTAGTATCATCCGGGACAGGGTGACAGATACGCAGTATTTT. This translates into CASSIIRDRVTDTQYF.

The rearrangement links TRBV7-9 to TRBJ2-1; weak D call: TRBD2 (5 bases). The CDR3 consists of 15 residues. Trimming shortened V by 5 bases and J by 7 bases, and 18 bases separated the two germline ends. Germline V CDR1 and CDR2: SEHNR, FQNEAQ (reference sequence). The CDR3 DNA sequence: TGTGCCAGCAGCAAAGTTGCGGGTCTAGGGAATGAGCAGTTCTTC. Its translation: CASSKVAGLGNEQFF.

The chain recombines TRBV6-4 with TRBJ2-1; the D is unclear. The CDR3 sequence is 13 residues long. CDR1 is MRHNA, CDR2 SNTAGT, per germline. Trimming removed 5 bases from V and 8 bases from J, with 13 bases in between. The CDR3 loop reads CASSKDRGDEQFF. The DNA of the CDR3 is TGTGCCAGCAGTAAAGATAGAGGCGATGAGCAGTTCTTC.

The V gene is TRBV19, the J gene TRBJ1-1; D is unclear. This CDR3 spans 12 amino acids. Germline CDR1 reads LNHDA; CDR2 reads SQIVND (reference sequence). Deletions cut 7 bases from V and 5 bases from J, with 11 bases between. CDR3 DNA sequence: TGTGCCAGTAATGGAGGGAGTACTGAAGCTTTCTTT. Translated, it gives CASNGGSTEAFF. The whole variable domain, remainder taken from reference TRBV19 and TRBJ1-1, is DGGITQSPKYLFRKEGQNVTLSCEQNLNHDAMYWYRQDPGQGLRLIYYSQIVNDFQKGDIAEGYSVSREKKESFPLTVTSAQKNPTAFYLCASNGGSTEAFFGQGTRLTVV.

This rearrangement joins TRBV15 to TRBJ1-1; tentatively, D is TRBD1 (6 bases). Germline CDR1 is LNHNV and CDR2 is YYDKDF (reference sequence). This CDR3 region has 12 residues. Trimming took 3 bases from V and 10 from J, leaving 12 bases between them. The DNA for the CDR3 is TGTGCCACCAGCAGGGAACAGGGAGCAGCTTTCTTT. This sequence encodes CATSREQGAAFF.

The chain links TRBV6-6 to TRBJ2-2; TRBD1 is a possible D gene (6 bases). Trimming stripped 7 bases from V and 1 base from J, with 10 bases between. Germline V gene data show CDR1 as MNHNY and CDR2 as SVGAGI (reference sequence). The CDR3 extends over 14 amino acids. In DNA, the CDR3 is TGTGCCAGCACGTTAGGGGGGAACACCGGGGAGCTGTTTTTT. This gives the protein CASTLGGNTGELFF.

The rearrangement uses TRBV6-2 or TRBV6-3 and TRBJ2-7, with TRBD1 as a possible D gene (5 bases). The germline V gene encodes CDR1 MNHEY and CDR2 SVGEGT. V was trimmed by 1 base and J by 4 bases, leaving 11 bases between them. The CDR3 totals 14 residues. In nucleotides, the CDR3 is TGTGCCAGCAGTTACTTTGACAGAGCGTACGAGCAGTACTTC. It encodes CASSYFDRAYEQYF.

The chain recombines TRBV7-8 with TRBJ1-1, with D possibly TRBD1 on 6 matching bases. Germline-derived CDR1 and CDR2 are SGHVS and FQNEAQ. The CDR3 is 15 residues long. The germline V and J ends were trimmed by 4 bases and 0 bases, with 12 bases remaining between them. This CDR3 is CASSSTTGMNTEAFF. The CDR3, as DNA: TGTGCCAGCAGCTCTACGACAGGCATGAACACTGAAGCTTTCTTT.

V usage is TRBV7-6 and J usage is TRBJ1-1, with D possibly matching TRBD1 (6 bases). With 0 bases removed from V and 4 bases from J, the gap between germline ends came to 9 bases. The germline gives CDR1 SGHVS, CDR2 FNYEAQ. The CDR3 is 14 residues long. CDR3 residues: CASSLAQGSTEAFF. CDR3 DNA: TGTGCCAGCAGCTTAGCACAGGGTAGCACTGAAGCTTTCTTT.

This clone was seen a single time. The chain joins TRBV2 to TRBJ1-5; 7 bases agree with TRBD1. The CDR3 loop spans 16 amino acids. CDR1 SNHLY and CDR2 FYNNEI come from the germline V gene. After removal of 6 bases from V and 0 bases from J, the junction contained 8 bases not matched to a gene. The CDR3 protein is CASSSQGPYSNQPQHF. CDR3 bases: TGTGCCAGCAGCTCACAGGGGCCCTATAGCAATCAGCCCCAGCATTTT.

This clone was recorded a few times. The chain combines TRBV7-9 with TRBJ2-2, with D possibly being TRBD2 (6 bases). Deletions cut 5 bases from V and 0 bases from J, with 22 bases between. The germline V gene encodes CDR1 SEHNR and CDR2 FQNEAQ (reference sequence). The CDR3 loop spans 19 amino acids. DNA of the CDR3: TGTGCCAGCAGCCCTATTGTGTTGACCGGGACTGCGAACACCGGGGAGCTGTTTTTT. Translating it yields CASSPIVLTGTANTGELFF.

The chain has TRBV20-1 and TRBJ1-3, with a weak D call TRBD1 (5 bases). CDR1 and CDR2 from the germline V gene are DFQATT and SNEGSKA (reference sequence). This CDR3 contains 14 residues. The V end was cut by 3 bases, the J end by 4 bases, with 13 bases between. The CDR3 loop is CSASQWGTGNTIYF. For the CDR3, the DNA is TGCAGTGCTAGTCAATGGGGCACGGGAAACACCATATATTTT.

The V gene is TRBV18, the J gene TRBJ2-7, with 8 bases matching TRBD1. The V gene end was trimmed by 3 bases and the J gene end by 0 bases; junction bases not matched to a gene: 4. The CDR3 totals 15 residues. Germline V lookup: CDR1 KGHSH, CDR2 LQKENI. This chain's CDR3 is CASSPGQGSSYEQYF. The CDR3 DNA reads as TGTGCCAGCTCACCCGGACAGGGTAGCTCCTACGAGCAGTACTTC.

This chain joins TRBV4-1 and TRBJ2-7; 8 bases are a match to TRBD1. Germline trimming cut 3 bases from V and 2 bases from J; bases unmatched to any gene: 3. This CDR3 spans 14 amino acids. Germline V gives CDR1 MGHRA, CDR2 YSYEKL. For the CDR3, the DNA is TGCGCCAGCAGCCATCCAGGGGGCACCTACGAGCAGTACTTC. Protein sequence: CASSHPGGTYEQYF.

This clone was counted a few times. V and J are TRBV7-6 and TRBJ1-3; D perhaps matches TRBD1 (6 bases). The germline V gene has CDR1 SGHVS and CDR2 FNYEAQ. Between the trimmed V and J ends, which lost 0 bases and 0 bases, there was a span of 18 bases. The CDR3 is 19 residues long. The CDR3 sequence is CASSLAPPGHIDSGNTIYF. The CDR3, as DNA: TGTGCCAGCAGCTTAGCCCCACCGGGACATATAGACTCTGGAAACACCATATATTTT.

J is TRBJ2-1 and V is TRBV5-4; TRBD2 matches 13 bases. This CDR3 spans 15 amino acids. V shed 1 base, J shed 9 bases, and the junction held 4 bases outside the gene matches. CDR1 SGHNT and CDR2 YYREEE come from the germline V gene (reference sequence). As DNA, the CDR3 is TGTGCCAGCAGCTTGACTAGCGGGAGGGCCGGTGAGCAGTTCTTC. Translation: CASSLTSGRAGEQFF.

J is TRBJ2-4 and V is TRBV7-9; 10 bases are a match to TRBD1. The germline CDR1 and CDR2 sequences are SEHNR and FQNEAQ (reference sequence). The CDR3 consists of 16 residues. The junction had 4 bases not matched to a gene; V was cut back by 3 bases and J by 2 bases. CDR3: CASSFGQGGTKNIQYF. The CDR3 region has the DNA TGTGCCAGCAGCTTCGGACAGGGGGGTACCAAAAACATTCAGTACTTC.

The rearrangement uses TRBV15 and TRBJ1-5; 8 bases are shared with TRBD1. This CDR3 has 16 residues. The ends lost 0 bases at V and 2 bases at J; junction bases unmatched: 3. Germline-derived CDR1 and CDR2 are LNHNV and YYDKDF (reference sequence). CDR3 sequence: CATSRDLTGGNQPQHF. The CDR3 DNA reads as TGTGCCACCAGCAGAGATCTGACAGGGGGCAATCAGCCCCAGCATTTT.

This clone was picked up one time. This same CDR3 is encoded by further DNA sequences in the sample. The rearrangement uses TRBV9 and TRBJ1-6, with 8 bases fitting TRBD1. Germline CDR1 reads SGDLS; CDR2 reads YYNGEE. V shed 2 bases and J 9 bases; nucleotides not matched to a gene: 4. The CDR3 is 14 amino acids. The CDR3 spells CASSVQGAGSPLHF. For the CDR3, the DNA is TGTGCCAGCAGCGTTCAGGGGGCGGGTTCACCCCTCCACTTT. Together with reference TRBV9 and TRBJ1-6, the CDR3 gives the full variable domain: DSGVTQTPKHLITATGQRVTLRCSPRSGDLSVYWYQQSLDQGLQFLIQYYNGEERAKGNILERFSAQQFPDLHSELNLSSLELGDSALYFCASSVQGAGSPLHFGNGTRLTVT.

This sequence joins TRBV24-1 and TRBJ2-5; 8 bases line up with TRBD1. Germline V gene data show CDR1 as KGHDR and CDR2 as SFDVKD. The CDR3 covers 14 residues. V was clipped by 4 bases and J by 3 bases; unmatched bases: 3. The CDR3 sequence: CATSDLTGEETQYF. Here the CDR3 DNA reads TGTGCCACCAGTGACCTGACAGGGGAAGAGACCCAGTACTTC.

This chain connects TRBV19 to TRBJ1-1; 8 bases agree with TRBD1. The V gene's germline CDR1 is LNHDA and CDR2 SQIVND (reference sequence). J lost 5 bases, V lost 5 bases, and 4 bases had no gene match. CDR3 length: 13 residues. CDR3 in amino acids: CASSAQGGTEAFF. DNA of the CDR3: TGTGCCAGTAGTGCACAGGGGGGGACTGAAGCTTTCTTT. The full variable domain, its missing parts supplied by reference TRBV19 and TRBJ1-1, is DGGITQSPKYLFRKEGQNVTLSCEQNLNHDAMYWYRQDPGQGLRLIYYSQIVNDFQKGDIAEGYSVSREKKESFPLTVTSAQKNPTAFYLCASSAQGGTEAFFGQGTRLTVV.